This entry is about one T cell receptor beta chain. Its specificity is unknown. The data stem from a study of early stage breast cancer tumors. Study-wide points: Chain pairing and CD4, CD8 or FOXP3 expression were not captured. Most shared enriched TCRB sequences were commonly generated ones.

Blood replicates held 0.5 ug DNA, tumor or normal breast roughly 1.5 ug, two each. Clones were sequenced by immunoSEQ multiplex PCR, and TCRdb holds only the in-frame ones, with some missing. Here the sample spans tens of thousands of clones, over 80% being singletons. The CDR3 extends over 13 amino acids. The trim removed 2 bases at V and 6 bases at J, leaving 4 bases unmatched. Per germline, CDR1 SEHNR and CDR2 FQNEAQ (reference sequence). The sample consisted of blood. The sequence came from a person aged 70 to 85 with breast cancer. This chain connects TRBV7-9 to TRBJ2-7, with TRBD2 identical over 7 bases. The CDR3 sequence is CASSLYGGGEQYF. CDR3 nucleotide sequence: TGTGCCAGCAGCTTATATGGGGGGGGCGAGCAGTACTTC. Combining the CDR3 with reference TRBV7-9 and TRBJ2-7 gives the whole variable domain DTGVSQNPRHKITKRGQNVTFRCDPISEHNRLYWYRQTLGQGPEFLTYFQNEAQLEKSRLLSDRFSAERPKGSFSTLEIQRTEQGDSAMYLCASSLYGGGEQYFGPGTRLTVT.